This TCR beta chain was profiled in a study of OX40 agonist ivuxolimab in advanced cancers. Study information: Three partial responders included one hepatocellular carcinoma patient and two cutaneous melanoma patients. Study findings and constraints: CD4+ and CD8+ blood T cells expanded clonally by week 6 at 0.1 to 3.0 mg/kg. Low normalized clonal expansion also occurred in some nonresponding patients. Expanded clones were, on average, more numerous in CD8+ T cells than in CD4+.

V dropped 5 bases and J dropped 4; count of bases not matched to a gene: 10. The CDR3 covers 16 residues. Germline values: CDR1 LNHNV, CDR2 YYDKDF (reference sequence). Assay: immunoSEQ multiplex PCR; the TCRdb copy retains only in-frame clones and omits some. The table has tens of thousands of clones, nearly 90% seen once. Comment on this clone: Its antigen is not known.

Sample: CD4+ or CD8+ T cells sorted from blood, taken in a trial of the OX40 agonist ivuxolimab. The origin of this receptor is an adult with an advanced solid tumor such as melanoma, head and neck, liver or kidney cancer. This sequence joins TRBV15 and TRBJ2-7, with 11 bases aligning to TRBD2. Here the CDR3 reads CATSFSGTSGLYEQYF. CDR3 nucleotide sequence: TGTGCCACCAGCTTTAGCGGGACTAGCGGACTTTACGAGCAGTACTTC.